Following are 9 T cell receptor beta chains from one sample sequenced in a study of early T cells in non-severe SARS-CoV-2 infection. A single record per CDR3 protein comes from TCRdb applying MiXCR to the 5' RACE reads. The sample comprises tens of thousands of distinct CDR3 sequences, roughly 13% of which are singletons, and 3% rests with the top ten. Sequenced: whole blood. The receptors derive from an adult who was a healthcare worker with PCR-confirmed SARS-CoV-2 infection or an uninfected control (not recorded which).

This clonotype was found a few times. This chain connects TRBV7-8 to TRBJ2-1; 11 bases match TRBD2. This CDR3 is built from 17 residues. Germline lookup yields CDR1 SGHVS and CDR2 FQNEAQ. The V and J ends lost 3 bases and 2 bases, in that order; junction bases with no gene match: 6. In DNA form, the CDR3 reads TGTGCCAGCAGCTTCCCCGAGACTAGCGGGGCCTACAATGAGCAGTTCTTC. Translating gives CASSFPETSGAYNEQFF.

This chain links TRBV10-1 with TRBJ1-6; D remains ambiguous. Germline V gives CDR1 WNHNN, CDR2 SYGVQD (reference sequence). V was trimmed by 6 bases and J by 5 bases, leaving 5 bases between them. This CDR3 spans 12 amino acids. The DNA for the CDR3 is TGCGCCAGCAGCACGGATAATTCACCCCTCCACTTT. This encodes CASSTDNSPLHF.

The chain employs TRBV5-1 and TRBJ2-7, with a possible D match to TRBD2 (6 bases). Deletions cut 6 bases from V and 5 bases from J, with 15 bases between. Germline CDR1 and CDR2: SGHRS and YFSETQ. The CDR3 has 13 amino acids. DNA for the CDR3: TGCGCCAGCACCCCGCCAGGAGGGGACGAGCAGTACTTC. This sequence encodes CASTPPGGDEQYF.

This rearrangement joins TRBV24-1 to TRBJ2-1, with D maybe TRBD2 (5 bases). Germline-derived CDR1 and CDR2 are KGHDR and SFDVKD. This CDR3 comprises 16 residues. V was clipped by 7 bases and J by 0 bases, with 15 bases between them. CDR3 DNA sequence: TGTGCCACCAGAGAGGGCAGGCGGAGCTCCTACAATGAGCAGTTCTTC. This gives the protein CATREGRRSSYNEQFF.

V usage is TRBV6-4 and J usage is TRBJ2-7; D remains unclear. With 0 bases removed from V and 7 bases from J, the gap between germline ends came to 25 bases. This CDR3 has 18 amino acids. CDR1 is MRHNA and CDR2 is SNTAGT in the germline V gene. The CDR3 protein is CASSDSGLGPPVTSEQYF. In nucleotides, the CDR3 is TGTGCCAGCAGTGACTCGGGCCTCGGCCCGCCGGTTACGAGTGAGCAGTACTTC.

The chain carries TRBV6-5 and TRBJ2-1; 7 bases agree with TRBD1. The V segment lost 0 bases and the J segment 0 bases; nucleotides outside the gene matches: 2. Germline values: CDR1 MNHEY, CDR2 SVGAGI. This CDR3 contains 16 residues. CDR3: CASSYSGGRSYNEQFF. CDR3 nucleotides: TGTGCCAGCAGTTACTCAGGGGGCCGCTCCTACAATGAGCAGTTCTTC.

The chain is built from TRBV27 and TRBJ2-2; 9 bases agree with TRBD2. Germline CDR1 and CDR2: MNHEY and SMNVEV (reference sequence). V lost 6 bases to trimming and J lost 8 bases; unmatched junction nucleotides: 4. The CDR3 is 13 amino acids. CDR3 amino acids: CASRYSGSGELFF. As DNA, the CDR3 is TGTGCCAGCAGATATAGCGGGAGTGGGGAGCTGTTTTTT.

The rearrangement links TRBV28 to TRBJ2-5; 11 positions match TRBD2. Germline CDR1 MDHEN, CDR2 SYDVKM. CDR3 length equals 16 residues. J was trimmed by 5 bases and V by 7 bases; bases with no gene match: 12. CDR3 coding DNA: TGTGCCAGCACCGGGAACCCGGGACTAGCGGCTGAGACCCAGTACTTC. This encodes CASTGNPGLAAETQYF.

The chain carries TRBV7-8 and TRBJ1-6; D remains ambiguous. The germline V and J ends were trimmed by 5 bases and 8 bases, with 19 bases remaining between them. Germline CDR1 reads SGHVS; CDR2 reads FQNEAQ. There are 16 residues in the CDR3. CDR3: CASSPAEAVSHSPLHF. The CDR3 DNA sequence: TGTGCCAGCAGCCCCGCGGAGGCTGTGAGCCATTCACCCCTCCACTTT.